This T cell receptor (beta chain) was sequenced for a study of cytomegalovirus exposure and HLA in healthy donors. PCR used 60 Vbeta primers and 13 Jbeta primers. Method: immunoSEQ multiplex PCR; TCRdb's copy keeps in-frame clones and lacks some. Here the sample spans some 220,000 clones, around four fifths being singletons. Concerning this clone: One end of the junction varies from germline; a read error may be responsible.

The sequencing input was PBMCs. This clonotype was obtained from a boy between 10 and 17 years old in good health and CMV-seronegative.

The CDR3 sequence: CASSERGRGERPYDEQFF. CDR3 nucleotides: TGTGCCAGCAGCGAGAGAGGCAGAGGAGAGAGGCCCTACGATGAGCAGTTCTTC. V and J are TRBV9 and TRBJ2-1; D gene uncertain. CDR3 length: 18 amino acids. Germline lookup yields CDR1 SGDLS and CDR2 YYNGEE.